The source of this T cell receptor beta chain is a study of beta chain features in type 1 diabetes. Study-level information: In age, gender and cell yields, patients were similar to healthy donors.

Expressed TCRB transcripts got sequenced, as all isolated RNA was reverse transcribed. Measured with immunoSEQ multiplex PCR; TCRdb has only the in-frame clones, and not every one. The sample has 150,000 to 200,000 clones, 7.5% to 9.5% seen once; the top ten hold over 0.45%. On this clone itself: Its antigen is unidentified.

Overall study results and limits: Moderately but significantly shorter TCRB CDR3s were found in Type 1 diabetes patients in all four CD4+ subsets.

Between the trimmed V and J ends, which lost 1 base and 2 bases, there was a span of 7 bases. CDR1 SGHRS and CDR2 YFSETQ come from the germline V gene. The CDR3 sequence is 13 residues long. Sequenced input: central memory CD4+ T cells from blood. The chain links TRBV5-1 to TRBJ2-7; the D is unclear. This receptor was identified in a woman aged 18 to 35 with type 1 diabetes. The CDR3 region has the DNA TGCGCCAGCAGCTTGATCTCTCCCTACGAGCAGTACTTC. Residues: CASSLISPYEQYF.